This T cell receptor (beta chain) was retrieved from a study of regulatory T cells in long-lasting Graves disease (dated by TCRdb to the early 2020s). Broadly, across the study: Persistent Graves' disease was defined as persistently positive TSH receptor autoantibodies together with antithyroid drug treatment for over 5 years. This study used TCR sequencing and RNA sequencing of peripheral blood to compare persistent Graves' disease patients against newly diagnosed Graves' disease patients. The study was conducted in China and was registered as a clinical trial. TCR sequencing covered 13 persistent and roughly 20 newly diagnosed Graves' disease patients, around 33 samples in total. In the clinical cohort, patients with persistent Graves' disease had used antithyroid drugs for an average of around ten years.

This specimen's time point label, per the study, means: persistent/refractory GD, antithyroid drugs over 5 years with positive TRAb. RNA was extracted from PBMCs in TRIzol for both TCR sequencing and RNA sequencing. The diagnosis of Graves' disease was made according to American Thyroid Association guidelines. The patients came from an endocrinology department in Xi'an, China. Each patient gave 9 to 10 milliliters of peripheral blood, collected in an EDTA anticoagulant tube. Ficoll Paque Plus density gradient separation was used to isolate PBMCs, and no further T cell sorting was done. An Agilent 2100 Bioanalyzer and agarose gel were used to assess RNA quality, and a NanoDrop 2000 was used to measure RNA concentration. About this clonotype: Its cognate antigen has yet to be identified. Base qualities are missing; no much larger clone stands one base away.

Study-level results and caveats: Sequencing and analysis were restricted to the TCR beta chain. Because the primary lesion, thyroid tissue, could not be accessed, the study looked at peripheral blood alone. Compared with newly diagnosed patients, persistent Graves' disease patients had lower TCR Shannon entropy and fewer highly expanded clones, which suggests clonal expansion. Persistent patients shared more public clonotypes among themselves (approximately 2,500) than newly diagnosed patients did (over 900). As a limitation, the authors acknowledged that the small sample size may reduce accuracy. Persistent disease showed preferential use of TRBV28, TRBJ1-2 and TRBJ2-5, whereas newly diagnosed disease favored TRBV20-1 and TRBJ2-1.

Receptor libraries were prepared by multiplex PCR. TCRdb lists the instrument as Illumina HiSeq 4000. TCR beta libraries were built with iRepertoire HTBI primers and Arm-PCR amplification of CDR3 regions. Before sequencing, the PCR products went through gel purification. Per the authors' processing: Gene usage analysis of CDR3 amino acid clonotypes used the 62 TRBV and 14 TRBJ segments found across samples. COPE and FqMerger were used to merge filtered high-quality paired reads into contigs. BLAST was used to align contigs to the IMGT TRBV, TRBD and TRBJ reference genes, and CDR3 was defined following IMGT. Any clonotype with a frequency above 0.1% was counted as a highly expanded clone. Shannon entropy served as the measure of repertoire diversity, while the Gini coefficient captured V-J evenness. Public clonotypes were defined as clonotypes shared by more than one individual. TCRdb passed the public sequencing reads through fastp at Q25 and MiXCR, retaining productive beta sequences. Rows are unified per CDR3 protein, each entry keeping the most common DNA and genes. The V and J calls were determined by TCRdb, not by the authors. The table for this sample lists 450,000 or so distinct CDR3 sequences; about 22% of them were counted only once. The top ten hold about an eighth of the sample.

The CDR3 covers 13 residues, taking in both the cysteine and the phenylalanine. Only the CDR3 region is kept as DNA, spanning 39 bases read in frame from base 1. Trimming costs V 6 bases and J 4 bases, and their ends lie 12 bases apart. From a lookup of the germline V gene, CDR1 and CDR2 are SGHTA and FQGTGA. The sequence was obtained from a female donor with Graves disease. The input for sequencing was peripheral blood mononuclear cells (PBMCs), taken when the disease was refractory, from a patient treated with antithyroid drugs. The chain is assembled from TRBV7-3 and TRBJ1-1, and the D gene may be TRBD1, 5 bases matching. At the DNA level, the sequence is TGTGCCAGCAGTTGGGACGTCGGCACTGAAGCTTTCTTT. Its amino acids are CASSWDVGTEAFF.